The rows below give T cell receptor beta chains drawn from one sample of a study of T cells in Graves' hyperthyroidism and ophthalmopathy. TCRdb recomputed calls from the multiplex PCR reads with MiXCR, one row per CDR3 protein. This repertoire shows about 560,000 distinct CDR3 sequences, about a sixth found once; its top ten account for about 7%. Specimen: blood. The receptors shown here come from a woman aged 30 to 39 with Graves' hyperthyroidism. Each CDR3 is given with its conserved first and last residue. A D gene is named only where the DNA matches it firmly. The listing skips clone size in some rows; elsewhere it reads once, few, many or a size class.

j_gene	abundance	v_gene	d_gene	CDR3aa	CDR3nt
TRBJ2-7	.	TRBV20-1	TRBD1	CSARLGDRGPEQYF	TGCAGTGCTAGGCTGGGAGACAGGGGGCCCGAGCAGTACTTC
TRBJ2-7	.	TRBV4-3	.	CASSQDAAGGDEQYF	TGCGCCAGCAGCCAAGATGCCGCAGGGGGGGACGAGCAGTACTTC
TRBJ2-6	few	TRBV12-3/TRBV12-4	.	CASSLRDSSSGANVLTF	TGTGCCAGCAGTTTGAGGGATTCTAGCTCTGGGGCCAACGTCCTGACTTTC
TRBJ2-3	many	TRBV7-2	TRBD2	CASSSPAGGGDTQYF	TGTGCCAGCAGCTCGCCAGCGGGGGGGGGAGATACGCAGTATTTT
TRBJ2-7	few	TRBV7-2	TRBD2	CASSLTGLAGATYEQYF	TGTGCCAGCAGCTTAACGGGACTAGCGGGAGCTACCTACGAGCAGTACTTC
TRBJ2-5	.	TRBV6-5	.	CASSYSLERETQYF	TGTGCCAGCAGTTACTCGCTGGAGCGGGAGACCCAGTACTTC
TRBJ1-2	many	TRBV7-2	.	CASSFTDDYGYTF	TGTGCCAGCAGCTTTACAGACGACTATGGCTACACCTTC
TRBJ2-2	many	TRBV11-2	.	CASSLGRSTGELFF	TGTGCCAGCAGCTTGGGCAGAAGTACCGGGGAGCTGTTTTTT
TRBJ2-7	few	TRBV20-1	TRBD2	CSAHPGLSSYEQYF	TGCAGTGCTCATCCGGGACTAAGCTCCTACGAGCAGTACTTC
TRBJ2-7	few	TRBV5-4	TRBD2	CASSLEGGPSYEQYF	TGTGCCAGCAGCTTGGAGGGAGGGCCGTCCTACGAGCAGTACTTC
TRBJ1-4	many	TRBV18	.	CASSPPGSSRGEKLFF	TGTGCCAGCTCACCCCCCGGGTCGTCAAGGGGTGAAAAACTGTTTTTT
TRBJ2-5	many	TRBV7-9	.	CASSPPAGIKETQYF	TGTGCCAGCAGCCCCCCGGCAGGGATTAAAGAGACCCAGTACTTC
TRBJ1-2	many	TRBV27	.	CASSSIGDKGYGYTF	TGTGCCAGCAGTTCCATAGGGGATAAGGGATATGGCTACACCTTC
TRBJ1-1	few	TRBV19	TRBD1	CASSIDDRGPTEAFF	TGTGCCAGTAGTATAGATGACAGGGGGCCTACTGAAGCTTTCTTT
TRBJ2-5	many	TRBV20-1	.	CSASSATQETQYF	TGCAGTGCTAGTTCTGCCACCCAAGAGACCCAGTACTTC
TRBJ1-2	.	TRBV24-1	.	CATSDRVGDKNYGYTF	TGTGCCACCAGTGACCGCGTTGGGGATAAGAACTATGGCTACACCTTC
TRBJ2-3	few	TRBV29-1	TRBD1	CSDRQGRTDTQYF	TGCAGCGACCGACAGGGACGCACAGATACGCAGTATTTT
TRBJ2-1	.	TRBV6-1	.	CASSETSPDHNEQFF	TGTGCCAGCAGTGAAACCTCTCCAGACCACAATGAGCAGTTCTTC
TRBJ2-2	many	TRBV18	.	CASSTGNTGELFF	TGTGCCAGCTCGACGGGGAACACCGGGGAGCTGTTTTTT
TRBJ2-5	many	TRBV3-1	.	CASSQDTGVIEETQYF	TGTGCCAGCAGCCAAGATACGGGAGTAATTGAGGAGACCCAGTACTTC
TRBJ2-7	.	TRBV5-1	.	CASSLGWEYEQYF	TGCGCCAGCAGCTTGGGATGGGAATACGAGCAGTACTTC
TRBJ2-3	many	TRBV20-1	TRBD2	CSAILAGSTDTQYF	TGCAGTGCCATTCTAGCGGGGAGCACAGATACGCAGTATTTT
TRBJ1-4	few	TRBV27	.	CASSLYSGMGEKLFF	TGTGCCAGCAGTTTATATTCAGGGATGGGGGAAAAACTGTTTTTT
TRBJ2-1	many	TRBV7-9	.	CASRPGWGNEQFF	TGTGCCAGCAGACCGGGCTGGGGCAATGAGCAGTTCTTC
TRBJ2-7	many	TRBV6-1	.	CASSGQIFSYEQYF	TGTGCCAGCAGCGGACAGATCTTCTCCTACGAGCAGTACTTC
TRBJ2-2	few	TRBV19	TRBD2	CASSLAGVFLNTGELFF	TGTGCCAGTAGCCTAGCGGGAGTTTTCCTTAACACCGGGGAGCTGTTTTTT
TRBJ1-2	many	TRBV28	.	CASSSPQGIYGYTF	TGTGCCAGCAGTAGCCCCCAGGGGATCTATGGCTACACCTTC
TRBJ2-7	few	TRBV6-2/TRBV6-3	TRBD2	CASRTGGTTYEQYF	TGTGCCAGCAGGACGGGAGGCACTACCTACGAGCAGTACTTC
TRBJ2-5	few	TRBV24-1	.	CATSDGRETQYF	TGTGCCACCAGTGATGGGAGGGAGACCCAGTACTTC
TRBJ1-4	many	TRBV18	.	CASSAQGNEKLFF	TGTGCCAGCTCGGCCCAGGGGAATGAAAAACTGTTTTTT
TRBJ2-1	many	TRBV24-1	TRBD1	CATSEGDRRGFYNEQFF	TGTGCCACCAGTGAAGGGGACAGGCGGGGTTTCTACAATGAGCAGTTCTTC
TRBJ2-2	many	TRBV13	TRBD2	CASSLGGRGTGELFF	TGTGCCAGCAGCTTGGGCGGGAGAGGCACCGGGGAGCTGTTTTTT
TRBJ2-7	many	TRBV6-2/TRBV6-3	.	CASSTQRGSYEQYF	TGTGCCAGCAGTACTCAGAGAGGCTCCTACGAGCAGTACTTC
TRBJ1-1	few	TRBV5-1	.	CASSRKISRDMPRFGTEAFF	TGCGCCAGCAGCAGGAAGATAAGCAGGGACATGCCCCGTTTTGGCACTGAAGCTTTCTTT
TRBJ2-2	many	TRBV20-1	TRBD2	CSATPTSALTGELFF	TGCAGTGCTACCCCGACTAGCGCCCTCACCGGGGAGCTGTTTTTT
TRBJ1-5	few	TRBV19	.	CASSLRDGARNQPQHF	TGTGCCAGTAGTCTCCGGGACGGAGCCCGCAATCAGCCCCAGCATTTT
TRBJ2-5	many	TRBV3-1	.	CASSLRGGGSTKETQYF	TGTGCCAGCAGCCTCAGAGGCGGAGGGTCTACTAAAGAGACCCAGTACTTC
TRBJ1-3	.	TRBV2	.	CASRSFKVDSSGNTIYF	TGTGCCAGCAGGAGCTTCAAAGTGGACTCCTCTGGAAACACCATATATTTT
TRBJ1-5	many	TRBV6-2/TRBV6-3	.	CASSTVSNQPQHF	TGTGCCAGCAGTACGGTGAGCAATCAGCCCCAGCATTTT
TRBJ2-1	many	TRBV28	TRBD1	CAGSQGQGNNEQFF	TGTGCCGGCAGCCAGGGACAGGGGAACAATGAGCAGTTCTTC
TRBJ1-1	many	TRBV27	.	CASSLSVRVEAFF	TGTGCCAGCAGTTTATCAGTACGTGTTGAAGCTTTCTTT
TRBJ2-3	many	TRBV5-1	.	CASRRGTDTQYF	TGCGCCAGCAGGAGGGGTACAGATACGCAGTATTTT
TRBJ2-7	few	TRBV30	.	CAWNPQGGEQYF	TGTGCCTGGAATCCACAGGGTGGCGAGCAGTACTTC
TRBJ2-4	.	TRBV5-4	.	CAAGSVEGNIQYF	TGTGCTGCCGGGAGCGTCGAGGGAAACATTCAGTACTTC
TRBJ2-7	many	TRBV6-1	.	CASGRVKVGYEQYF	TGTGCTTCCGGCAGGGTCAAGGTTGGCTACGAGCAGTACTTC
TRBJ1-5	many	TRBV20-1	.	CSACHEVNQPQHF	TGCAGTGCTTGCCATGAGGTCAATCAGCCCCAGCATTTT